The rows below give T cell receptor beta chains drawn from one sample of a study of control samples from healthy donors and cancer patients. The method was immunoSEQ multiplex PCR; TCRdb's version includes in-frame clones alone and lacks a portion of them. This table has approximately 53,000 clones, approximately 90% appearing once. Material for sequencing was PBMCs. These receptors were collected from a man aged 30 to 45 with colorectal cancer. CDR3s include the opening cysteine and the closing phenylalanine or tryptophan. D genes are given only for firm matches. For some rows the clone size is stated as once, few or many, or as a class when expanded; others skip it.

d_gene,v_gene,j_gene,abundance,CDR3aa,CDR3nt
TRBD1,TRBV27,TRBJ1-1,.,CASRDRGAVGTEAFF,TGTGCCAGCCGGGACAGGGGTGCGGTCGGCACTGAAGCTTTCTTT
.,TRBV5-4,TRBJ1-6,.,CASSSRQIKGSPLHF,TGTGCCAGCAGCTCCAGACAGATTAAGGGTTCACCCCTCCACTTT
TRBD2,TRBV4-3,TRBJ2-2,.,CASSQEAASGGGELFF,TGCGCCAGCAGCCAAGAGGCGGCTAGCGGGGGCGGGGAGCTGTTTTTT
.,TRBV11-2,TRBJ2-7,.,CASRRRQGRAYEQYF,TGTGCCAGCAGGCGCCGACAGGGGAGGGCCTACGAGCAGTACTTC
.,TRBV3-1/TRBV3-2,TRBJ2-2,.,CASRQIGPAWGTGELFF,TGTGCCAGCAGACAAATCGGACCCGCTTGGGGCACCGGGGAGCTGTTTTTT
.,TRBV6-2/TRBV6-3,TRBJ2-1,.,CASSSQGGAPYNEQFF,TGTGCCAGCAGTTCTCAGGGGGGGGCCCCCTACAATGAGCAGTTCTTC
.,TRBV5-1,TRBJ2-2,once,CASSLAQTYTGELFF,TGCGCCAGCAGCTTGGCACAGACTTACACCGGGGAGCTGTTTTTT
.,TRBV19,TRBJ1-5,.,CASSLEFRNQPQHF,TGTGCCAGTAGTCTGGAGTTTCGCAATCAGCCCCAGCATTTT
.,TRBV7-2,TRBJ2-3,.,CASSSTFTDTQYF,TGTGCCAGCAGTTCAACGTTCACAGATACGCAGTATTTT
.,TRBV20-1,TRBJ1-2,.,CSASIEGVFYGYTF,TGCAGTGCTAGTATTGAGGGGGTATTCTATGGCTACACCTTC
TRBD1,TRBV9,TRBJ2-5,.,CASSAQTGFLETQYF,TGTGCCAGCAGCGCCCAGACAGGGTTTTTAGAGACCCAGTACTTC
TRBD1,TRBV6-2/TRBV6-3,TRBJ1-5,.,CASSYSGTGGNQPQHF,TGTGCCAGCAGTTACTCCGGGACAGGCGGCAATCAGCCCCAGCATTTT
.,TRBV20-1,TRBJ2-3,.,CSARDSVLNIF,TGCAGTGCTAGAGACAGTGTTTTGAACATTTTT
.,TRBV10-2,TRBJ1-2,.,CASSDRSNTNYGYTF,TGCGCCAGCAGTGACAGGTCAAATACTAACTATGGCTACACCTTC
.,TRBV5-1,TRBJ1-6,.,CASSPLGVGDSPLHF,TGCGCCAGCAGCCCGCTCGGGGTGGGTGATTCACCCCTCCACTTT
.,TRBV7-9,TRBJ1-2,.,CASSFTGESGGYTF,TGTGCCAGCAGCTTTACGGGGGAGAGCGGGGGCTACACCTTC
.,TRBV9,TRBJ2-2,few,CASSVQTPPNTGELFF,TGTGCCAGCAGCGTTCAAACTCCACCGAACACCGGGGAGCTGTTTTTT
.,TRBV9,TRBJ2-3,.,CASSVGLGRIVHGTDTQYF,TGTGCCAGCAGCGTAGGGTTGGGGAGGATAGTTCACGGCACAGATACGCAGTATTTT
.,TRBV6-2/TRBV6-3,TRBJ1-4,.,CASSYQGREKLFF,TGTGCCAGCAGTTACCAGGGCCGTGAAAAACTGTTTTTT
.,TRBV27,TRBJ2-5,.,CASSSLVQETQYF,TGTGCCAGCAGTTCCCTTGTCCAAGAGACCCAGTACTTC
.,TRBV11-2,TRBJ2-1,.,CASSPTLAGAGDEQFF,TGTGCCAGCAGCCCAACCCTGGCGGGGGCCGGAGATGAGCAGTTCTTC
.,TRBV9,TRBJ2-3,.,CASSPDGGADITDTQYF,TGTGCCAGCAGTCCTGACGGAGGGGCGGATATCACAGATACGCAGTATTTT
.,TRBV10-1,TRBJ2-3,.,CASSPPSTDTQYF,TGCGCCAGCAGCCCGCCTAGCACAGATACGCAGTATTTT
.,TRBV4-1,TRBJ1-5,.,CASSQGWGDGNQPQHF,TGCGCCAGCAGCCAAGGATGGGGGGACGGCAATCAGCCCCAGCATTTT
TRBD1,TRBV27,TRBJ1-2,.,CASSSRQGIYGYTF,TGTGCCAGCAGTTCCCGACAGGGGATCTATGGCTACACCTTC
TRBD1,TRBV15,TRBJ1-2,.,CATSSPGGPNYGYTF,TGTGCCACCAGCAGCCCAGGGGGCCCCAACTATGGCTACACCTTC
.,TRBV5-8,TRBJ1-5,once,CASTRKGGNQPQHF,TGTGCCAGCACCAGAAAGGGGGGCAATCAGCCCCAGCATTTT
.,TRBV5-5,TRBJ1-2,.,CASSSGANYGYTF,TGTGCCAGCAGTTCGGGAGCTAACTATGGCTACACCTTC
.,TRBV15,TRBJ1-5,.,CATQADLGPNQPQHF,TGTGCCACCCAGGCGGATTTGGGGCCAAATCAGCCCCAGCATTTT
.,TRBV6-5,TRBJ1-3,.,CASTTGQTGNTIYF,TGTGCCAGCACAACAGGGCAAACTGGAAACACCATATATTTT
TRBD2,TRBV12-5,TRBJ2-1,.,CASGLVIGTGGNEQFF,TGTGCTAGTGGTTTGGTAATTGGCACGGGGGGCAATGAGCAGTTCTTC
.,TRBV18,TRBJ2-1,.,CASSPMAGNHNEQFF,TGTGCCAGCTCACCAATGGCGGGGAACCACAATGAGCAGTTCTTC
.,TRBV4-3,TRBJ2-2,.,CASSQDASGAGELFF,TGCGCCAGCAGCCAAGACGCGTCGGGGGCCGGGGAGCTGTTTTTT
.,TRBV12-3/TRBV12-4,TRBJ1-5,few,CASSLGAPLPQHF,TGTGCCAGCAGTTTAGGGGCGCCCCTCCCCCAGCATTTT
TRBD2,TRBV7-2,TRBJ2-7,few,CASSSRAGESYEQYF,TGTGCCAGCAGCTCCAGAGCGGGGGAGTCCTACGAGCAGTACTTC
TRBD1,TRBV6-1,TRBJ2-1,.,CASSDFGTASNEQFF,TGTGCCAGCAGTGATTTCGGGACAGCCAGCAATGAGCAGTTCTTC
TRBD1,TRBV7-2,TRBJ2-1,.,CASSSDRGDYNEQFF,TGTGCCAGCAGCTCGGACAGGGGTGACTACAATGAGCAGTTCTTC
.,TRBV5-4,TRBJ2-2,.,CASSWDFLNTGELFF,TGTGCCAGCAGCTGGGACTTCTTGAACACCGGGGAGCTGTTTTTT
.,TRBV27,TRBJ1-4,.,CASSLASFNEKLFF,TGTGCCAGCAGTTTGGCGAGTTTTAATGAAAAACTGTTTTTT
TRBD1,TRBV4-1,TRBJ1-1,.,CASTQSRGRNTEAFF,TGCGCCAGCACCCAATCCAGGGGGCGGAACACTGAAGCTTTCTTT
TRBD1,TRBV5-1,TRBJ1-1,.,CASSLTGGYTHEAFF,TGCGCCAGCAGCTTGACAGGGGGCTACACCCATGAAGCTTTCTTT
.,TRBV30,TRBJ1-1,few,CACSFDSEGNTEAFF,TGTGCCTGCTCTTTCGACAGCGAGGGGAACACTGAAGCTTTCTTT
TRBD1,TRBV11-2,TRBJ2-6,once,CASSTGTAQKVLTF,TGTGCCAGCAGCACTGGGACAGCCCAGAAGGTTTTGACTTTC
.,TRBV19,TRBJ1-1,.,CASGGEGEVNTEAFF,TGTGCCAGCGGAGGTGAGGGGGAAGTGAACACTGAAGCTTTCTTT
.,TRBV6-5,TRBJ1-2,.,CASSSWQGSLGYTF,TGTGCCAGCAGTTCGTGGCAGGGCTCCTTGGGCTACACCTTC
TRBD1,TRBV24-1,TRBJ2-7,.,CATSDPGTGTGHEQYF,TGTGCCACCAGTGACCCCGGGACAGGGACAGGCCACGAGCAGTACTTC
.,TRBV29-1,TRBJ2-4,.,CSVEDSLAKNIQYF,TGCAGCGTTGAAGACAGTCTAGCCAAAAACATTCAGTACTTC
TRBD2,TRBV5-1,TRBJ2-3,.,CASSRTGLAGARASTDTQYF,TGCGCCAGCAGCCGAACCGGACTAGCGGGGGCTCGAGCTAGCACAGATACGCAGTATTTT
.,TRBV3-1/TRBV3-2,TRBJ1-5,.,CASSPGSAVNQPQHF,TGTGCCAGCAGTCCCGGGTCAGCAGTCAATCAGCCCCAGCATTTT
.,TRBV27,TRBJ2-6,.,CASSTDSSVSGANVLTF,TGTGCCAGCAGTACGGACAGTTCAGTCTCTGGGGCCAACGTCCTGACTTTC
.,TRBV19,TRBJ1-2,.,CASTRDGEGYTF,TGTGCCAGTACCAGGGATGGTGAAGGCTACACCTTC
TRBD1,TRBV2,TRBJ1-2,.,CASRNGQALNYGYTF,TGTGCCAGCAGAAACGGACAGGCACTTAACTATGGCTACACCTTC
.,TRBV7-2,TRBJ2-1,.,CASSLFDSRTYNEQFF,TGTGCCAGCAGCTTATTCGACAGTCGGACGTACAATGAGCAGTTCTTC
TRBD1,TRBV7-7,TRBJ2-2,.,CASSPGTGPTGELFF,TGTGCTAGCAGCCCGGGGACAGGACCCACCGGGGAGCTGTTTTTT
.,TRBV6-2/TRBV6-3,TRBJ1-3,.,CASSRQEFSGNTIYF,TGTGCCAGCAGTCGACAGGAATTCTCTGGAAACACCATATATTTT